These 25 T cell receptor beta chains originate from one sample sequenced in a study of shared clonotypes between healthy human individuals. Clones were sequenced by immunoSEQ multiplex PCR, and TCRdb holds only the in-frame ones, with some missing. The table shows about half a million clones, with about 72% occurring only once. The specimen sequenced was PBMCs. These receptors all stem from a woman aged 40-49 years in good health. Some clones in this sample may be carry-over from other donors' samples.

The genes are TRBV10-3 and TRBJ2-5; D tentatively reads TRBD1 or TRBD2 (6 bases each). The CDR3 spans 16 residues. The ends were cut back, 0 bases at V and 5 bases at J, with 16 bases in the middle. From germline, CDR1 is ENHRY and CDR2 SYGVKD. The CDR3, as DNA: TGTGCCATCAGTGAGTCGGGCGCAGGGGCGGGGGAGACCCAGTACTTC. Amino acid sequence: CAISESGAGAGETQYF.

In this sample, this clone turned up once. Written as DNA, the CDR3 is TGTGCCAGCAGCGCGACTAGCAACACCGGGGAGCTGTTTTTT. This translates into CASSATSNTGELFF. The chain carries TRBV9 and TRBJ2-2, with 7 bases matching TRBD2. The CDR3 runs to 14 residues. With 3 bases clipped from V and 2 bases from J, the junction kept 1 base outside the gene matches. CDR1 and CDR2 (germline): SGDLS, YYNGEE.

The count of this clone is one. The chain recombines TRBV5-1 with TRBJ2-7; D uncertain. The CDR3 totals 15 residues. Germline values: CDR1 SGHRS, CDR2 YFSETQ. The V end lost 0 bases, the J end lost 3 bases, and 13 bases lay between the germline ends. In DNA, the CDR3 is TGCGCCAGCAGCTTGGCGGCAGGTCTACGCTACGAGCAGTACTTC. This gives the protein CASSLAAGLRYEQYF.

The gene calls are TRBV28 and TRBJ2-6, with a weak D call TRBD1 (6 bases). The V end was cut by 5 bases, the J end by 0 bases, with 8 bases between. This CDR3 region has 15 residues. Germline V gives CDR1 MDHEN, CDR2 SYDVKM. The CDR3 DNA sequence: TGTGCCAGCAGTCTACAGGGCTCTGGGGCCAACGTCCTGACTTTC. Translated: CASSLQGSGANVLTF. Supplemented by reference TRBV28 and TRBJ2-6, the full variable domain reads DVKVTQSSRYLVKRTGEKVFLECVQDMDHENMFWYRQDPGLGLRLIYFSYDVKMKEKGDIPEGYSVSREKKERFSLILESASTNQTSMYLCASSLQGSGANVLTFGAGSRLTVL.

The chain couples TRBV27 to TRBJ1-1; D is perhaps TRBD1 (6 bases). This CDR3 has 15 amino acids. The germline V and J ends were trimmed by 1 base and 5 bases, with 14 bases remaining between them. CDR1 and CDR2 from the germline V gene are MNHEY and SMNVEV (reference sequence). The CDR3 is CASSLWAGVRTEAFF. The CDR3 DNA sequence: TGTGCCAGCAGTTTATGGGCAGGGGTGAGAACTGAAGCTTTCTTT.

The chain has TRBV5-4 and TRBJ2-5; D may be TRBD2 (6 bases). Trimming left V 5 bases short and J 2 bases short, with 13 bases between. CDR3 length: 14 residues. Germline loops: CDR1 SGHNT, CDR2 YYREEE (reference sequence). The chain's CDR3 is CASRKGLDQETQYF. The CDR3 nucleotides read TGTGCCAGCAGGAAGGGACTGGATCAAGAGACCCAGTACTTC.

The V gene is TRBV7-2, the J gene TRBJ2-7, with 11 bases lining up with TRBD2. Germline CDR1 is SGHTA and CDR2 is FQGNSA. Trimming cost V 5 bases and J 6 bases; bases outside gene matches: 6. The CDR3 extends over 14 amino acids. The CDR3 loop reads CASSPRLAGTEQYF. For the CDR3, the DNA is TGTGCCAGCAGCCCCCGACTAGCGGGAACCGAGCAGTACTTC.

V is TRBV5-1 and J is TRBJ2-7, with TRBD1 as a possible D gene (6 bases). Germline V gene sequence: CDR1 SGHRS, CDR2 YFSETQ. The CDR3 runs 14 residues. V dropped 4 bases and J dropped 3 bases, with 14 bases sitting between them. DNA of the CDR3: TGCGCCAGCAGCGAAGACAGAGGGGGCTACGAGCAGTACTTC. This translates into CASSEDRGGYEQYF.

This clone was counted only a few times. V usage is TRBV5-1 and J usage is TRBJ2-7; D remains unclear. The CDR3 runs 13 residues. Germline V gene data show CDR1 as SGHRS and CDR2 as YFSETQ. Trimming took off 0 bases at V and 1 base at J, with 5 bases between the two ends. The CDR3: CASSLGVSYEQYF. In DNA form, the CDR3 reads TGCGCCAGCAGCTTGGGTGTTTCCTACGAGCAGTACTTC.

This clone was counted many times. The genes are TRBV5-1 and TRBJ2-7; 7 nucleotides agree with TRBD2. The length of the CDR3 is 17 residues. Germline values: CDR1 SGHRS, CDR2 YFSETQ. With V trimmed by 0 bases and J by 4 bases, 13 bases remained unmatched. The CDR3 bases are TGCGCCAGCAGCTTGGTCTTGGATGCCGAGCGGGATTACGAGCAGTACTTC. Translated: CASSLVLDAERDYEQYF.

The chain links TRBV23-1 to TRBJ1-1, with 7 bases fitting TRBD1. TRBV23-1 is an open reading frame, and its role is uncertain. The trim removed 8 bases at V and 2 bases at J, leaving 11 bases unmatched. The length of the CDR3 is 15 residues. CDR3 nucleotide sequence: TGCGCCAGCCTACCCGGACAGGCCCCAAACACTGAAGCTTTCTTT. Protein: CASLPGQAPNTEAFF.

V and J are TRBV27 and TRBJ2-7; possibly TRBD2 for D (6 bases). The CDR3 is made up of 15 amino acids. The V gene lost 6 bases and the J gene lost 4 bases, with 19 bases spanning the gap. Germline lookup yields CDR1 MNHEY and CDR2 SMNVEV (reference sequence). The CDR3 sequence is CASSPRSGVGYEQYF. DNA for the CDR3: TGTGCCAGCAGCCCCCGCTCGGGAGTAGGTTACGAGCAGTACTTC.

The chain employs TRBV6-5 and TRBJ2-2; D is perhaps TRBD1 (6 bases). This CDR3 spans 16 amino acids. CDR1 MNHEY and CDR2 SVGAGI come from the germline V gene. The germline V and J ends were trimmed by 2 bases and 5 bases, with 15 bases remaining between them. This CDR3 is CASSYRLNRATGELFF. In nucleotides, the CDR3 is TGTGCCAGCAGTTACAGGTTAAACAGGGCGACCGGGGAGCTGTTTTTT.

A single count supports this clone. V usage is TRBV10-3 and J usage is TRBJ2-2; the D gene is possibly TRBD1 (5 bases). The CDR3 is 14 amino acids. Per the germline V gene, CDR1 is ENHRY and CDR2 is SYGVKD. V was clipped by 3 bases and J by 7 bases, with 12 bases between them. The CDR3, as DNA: TGTGCCATCAGTGATTTAGGGGCGGACGGGGAGCTGTTTTTT. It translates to CAISDLGADGELFF.

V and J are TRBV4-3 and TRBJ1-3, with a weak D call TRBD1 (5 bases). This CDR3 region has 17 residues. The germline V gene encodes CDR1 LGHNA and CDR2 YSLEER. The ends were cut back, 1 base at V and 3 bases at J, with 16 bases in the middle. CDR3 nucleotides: TGCGCCAGCAGCCAAGTCGGGCAGGGTCTTTTTGGAAACACCATATATTTT. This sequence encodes CASSQVGQGLFGNTIYF.

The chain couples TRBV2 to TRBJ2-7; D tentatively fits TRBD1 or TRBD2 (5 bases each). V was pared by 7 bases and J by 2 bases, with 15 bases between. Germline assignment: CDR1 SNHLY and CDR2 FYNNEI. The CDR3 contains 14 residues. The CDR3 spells CASNPGRLTYEQYF. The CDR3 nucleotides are TGTGCCAGCAACCCGGGACGGCTAACCTACGAGCAGTACTTC.

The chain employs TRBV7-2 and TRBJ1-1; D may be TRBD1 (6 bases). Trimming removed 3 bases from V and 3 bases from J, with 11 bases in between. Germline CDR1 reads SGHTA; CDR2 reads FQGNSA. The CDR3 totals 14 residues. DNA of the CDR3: TGTGCCAGCAGCTTCTCCAGGGGATACACTGAAGCTTTCTTT. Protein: CASSFSRGYTEAFF.

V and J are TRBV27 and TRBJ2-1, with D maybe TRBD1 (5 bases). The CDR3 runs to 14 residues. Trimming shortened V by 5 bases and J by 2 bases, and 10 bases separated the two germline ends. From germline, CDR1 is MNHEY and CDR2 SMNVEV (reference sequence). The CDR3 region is CASSPGWAYNEQFF. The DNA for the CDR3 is TGTGCCAGCAGTCCAGGGTGGGCCTACAATGAGCAGTTCTTC.

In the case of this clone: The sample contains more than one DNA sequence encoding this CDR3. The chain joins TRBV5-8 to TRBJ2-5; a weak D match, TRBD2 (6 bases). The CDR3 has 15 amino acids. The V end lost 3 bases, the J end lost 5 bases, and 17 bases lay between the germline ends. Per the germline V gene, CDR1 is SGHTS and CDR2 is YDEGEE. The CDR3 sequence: CASSYSGSSGETQYF. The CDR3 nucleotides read TGTGCCAGCAGCTACTCCGGTTCCAGCGGGGAGACCCAGTACTTC.

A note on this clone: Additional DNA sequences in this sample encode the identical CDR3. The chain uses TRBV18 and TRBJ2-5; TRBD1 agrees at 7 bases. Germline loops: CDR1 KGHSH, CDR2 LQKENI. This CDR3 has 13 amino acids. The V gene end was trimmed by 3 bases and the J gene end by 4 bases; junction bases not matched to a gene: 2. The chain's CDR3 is CASSPPGGETQYF. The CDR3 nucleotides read TGTGCCAGCTCACCCCCAGGGGGAGAGACCCAGTACTTC.

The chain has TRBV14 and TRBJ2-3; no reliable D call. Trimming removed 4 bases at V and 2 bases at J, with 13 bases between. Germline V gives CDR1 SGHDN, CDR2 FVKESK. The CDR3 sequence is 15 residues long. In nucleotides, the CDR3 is TGTGCCAGCAGCCCGCCAGGAAGACACACAGATACGCAGTATTTT. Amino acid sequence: CASSPPGRHTDTQYF. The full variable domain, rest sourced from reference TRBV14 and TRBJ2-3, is EAGVTQFPSHSVIEKGQTVTLRCDPISGHDNLYWYRRVMGKEIKFLLHFVKESKQDESGMPNNRFLAERTGGTYSTLKVQPAELEDSGVYFCASSPPGRHTDTQYFGPGTRLTVL.

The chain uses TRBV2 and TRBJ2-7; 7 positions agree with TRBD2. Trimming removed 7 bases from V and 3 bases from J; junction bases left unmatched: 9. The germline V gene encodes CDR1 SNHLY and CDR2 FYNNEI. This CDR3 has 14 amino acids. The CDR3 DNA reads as TGTGCCAGCACTGAGGCAGCGGGGCTCTACGAGCAGTACTTC. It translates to CASTEAAGLYEQYF.

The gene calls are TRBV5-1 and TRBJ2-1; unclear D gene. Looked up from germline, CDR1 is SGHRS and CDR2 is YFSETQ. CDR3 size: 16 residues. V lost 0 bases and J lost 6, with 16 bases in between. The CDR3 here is CASSLGVDPKVNEQFF. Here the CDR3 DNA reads TGCGCCAGCAGCTTGGGTGTTGACCCTAAGGTCAATGAGCAGTTCTTC.

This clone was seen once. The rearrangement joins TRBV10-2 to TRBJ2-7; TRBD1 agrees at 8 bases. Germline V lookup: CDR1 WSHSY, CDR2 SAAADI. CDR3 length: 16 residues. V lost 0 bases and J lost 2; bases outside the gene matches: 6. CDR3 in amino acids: CASSESPQGATYEQYF. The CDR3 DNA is TGCGCCAGCAGTGAGTCTCCGCAGGGGGCTACCTACGAGCAGTACTTC.

DNA for the CDR3: TGCAGCGGGGGACAGGGGGAAAGCGGCTACACCTTC. This sequence encodes CSGGQGESGYTF. The rearrangement uses TRBV29-1 and TRBJ1-2; the match to TRBD1 covers 11 bases. The J segment lost 8 bases and the V segment lost 7 bases, leaving 6 bases of the junction unmatched. The CDR3 is 12 residues long. Germline V gives CDR1 SQVTM, CDR2 ANQGSEA.